Presented here are 30 T cell receptor beta chains from one specimen sequenced in a study of shared clonotypes between healthy human individuals. Profiled with immunoSEQ multiplex PCR; TCRdb holds only in-frame clones, not every one. The table records under 1,100,000 clones, 70% to 80% of them present only once. The sequenced material came from memory CD4+ T cells sorted from blood. Specified subset: CD45RA-negative fraction. Every receptor here comes from a man younger than 30 in good health.

For this clone: The sample carries other DNA sequences with the same CDR3. J is TRBJ2-5 and V is TRBV30; no reliable D call. Judging by the DNA end, TRBJ2-7 fits better; the J call may be wrong. CDR1 and CDR2 from the germline V gene are GTSNPN and SVGIG (reference sequence). This CDR3 spans 13 amino acids. In DNA form, the CDR3 reads TGTGCCTGGAGTAAAGGACGCTCCTACGAGCAGTACTTC. This sequence encodes CAWSKGRSYEQYF.

The chain links TRBV2 to TRBJ2-6; 8 nucleotides line up with TRBD1. Germline V gene data show CDR1 as SNHLY and CDR2 as FYNNEI. The trim removed 5 bases at V and 6 bases at J, leaving 6 bases unmatched. This CDR3 comprises 15 residues. In DNA, the CDR3 is TGTGCCAGCAGTCCGGACAGGGTTTCGGCCAACGTCCTGACTTTC. Its protein product is CASSPDRVSANVLTF.

This clone was counted a few times. The chain employs TRBV7-2 and TRBJ2-3; D is possibly TRBD1 (5 bases). This CDR3 is 15 amino acids long. Germline loops: CDR1 SGHTA, CDR2 FQGNSA. V was trimmed by 1 base and J by 2 bases, leaving 10 bases between them. The chain's CDR3 is CASSLGGHNTDTQYF. The CDR3 region has the DNA TGTGCCAGCAGCTTAGGTGGACACAACACAGATACGCAGTATTTT.

This clone has a handful of counts. This sequence joins TRBV21-1 and TRBJ1-1; the DNA was not used to check the table's D call, TRBD1. TRBV21-1 is deemed a pseudogene. The length of the CDR3 is 16 residues. The DNA for the CDR3 is TGTGCCAGCAGCAAAAATGGGGCAGGAGTGAACACTGAAGCTTTCTTT. This encodes CASSKNGAGVNTEAFF.

The chain has TRBV10-3 and TRBJ2-3; D may correspond to TRBD1 or TRBD2 (5 bases each). V was trimmed by 6 bases and J by 2 bases, leaving 9 bases between them. Germline V gene lookup returns CDR1 ENHRY and CDR2 SYGVKD. The length of the CDR3 is 13 residues. In DNA form, the CDR3 reads TGTGCCATCAGCGGGGACCCCACAGATACGCAGTATTTT. This gives the protein CAISGDPTDTQYF.

There are many counts of this clone. The chain carries TRBV2 and TRBJ2-7; 10 bases are a match to TRBD2. CDR1 and CDR2 from the germline V gene are SNHLY and FYNNEI. Losses at the gene ends were 3 bases for V and 1 base for J; bases not matched to a gene: 6. The CDR3 contains 16 residues. Written as DNA, the CDR3 is TGTGCCAGCAGTGACCCTACTAGCGGGGATTCCTACGAGCAGTACTTC. Its translation: CASSDPTSGDSYEQYF.

The rearrangement links TRBV5-6 to TRBJ2-6; D is ambiguous. Germline-derived CDR1 and CDR2 are SGHDT and YYEEEE. The ends were cut back, 4 bases at V and 11 bases at J, with 19 bases in the middle. This CDR3 has 15 residues. The CDR3 spells CASSRLLPGMDVLTF. The DNA for the CDR3 is TGTGCCAGCAGCCGCCTACTACCTGGGATGGACGTCCTGACTTTC.

The V gene is TRBV30, the J gene TRBJ2-1; possible D gene TRBD2, 6 bases. CDR1 and CDR2 from the germline V gene are GTSNPN and SVGIG (reference sequence). The CDR3 covers 15 residues. The CDR3 reads CAFRFGVAAHNEQFF. Written as DNA, the CDR3 is TGTGCATTCCGTTTCGGAGTAGCGGCACACAATGAGCAGTTCTTC.

Concerning this clone itself: Within the sample, other DNA sequences also encode this same CDR3. The rearrangement links TRBV14 to TRBJ2-5; TRBD2 agrees at 11 bases. The CDR3 spans 15 residues. V lost 4 bases, J lost 2 bases, and 3 bases stayed unmatched. Per the germline V gene, CDR1 is SGHDN and CDR2 is FVKESK. CDR3 coding DNA: TGTGCCAGCAGCCTGCGACTAGCGGGACAAGAGACCCAGTACTTC. It codes for CASSLRLAGQETQYF.

V and J are TRBV2 and TRBJ2-3, with TRBD2 matching 9 bases. Germline CDR1 is SNHLY and CDR2 is FYNNEI. Losses at the gene ends were 4 bases for V and 2 bases for J; bases not matched to a gene: 4. CDR3 size: 15 residues. In DNA form, the CDR3 reads TGTGCCAGCAGTGGAGGCGGGAGGGCCACAGATACGCAGTATTTT. Protein sequence: CASSGGGRATDTQYF.

The rearrangement uses TRBV19 and TRBJ2-5; D remains unclear. The DNA end is more similar to TRBJ2-7, so the J call may be wrong. The CDR3 is 13 residues long. CDR1 LNHDA and CDR2 SQIVND come from the germline V gene (reference sequence). CDR3 loop: CASSIRRFYEQYF. DNA for the CDR3: TGTGCCAGTAGTATTCGCAGATTCTACGAGCAGTACTTC.

This clone appeared once. The chain has TRBV7-2 and TRBJ1-3; 7 bases map to TRBD1. The CDR3 has 15 residues. V shed 5 bases and J 0 bases; nucleotides not matched to a gene: 4. In germline, CDR1 is SGHTA, CDR2 FQGNSA. In DNA form, the CDR3 reads TGTGCCAGCAGCCTCCAGGGGGGCTCTGGAAACACCATATATTTT. This codes for CASSLQGGSGNTIYF.

The J gene is TRBJ2-3, the V gene TRBV4-1, with 7 positions matching TRBD1. The CDR3 consists of 14 residues. Germline assignment: CDR1 MGHRA and CDR2 YSYEKL. The junction had 4 bases not matched to a gene; V was cut back by 5 bases and J by 2 bases. The CDR3 DNA reads as TGCGCCAGCAGCGACAGGGACAACACAGATACGCAGTATTTT. It specifies CASSDRDNTDTQYF.

The J gene is TRBJ2-7, the V gene TRBV18; D remains ambiguous. Germline V gene data show CDR1 as KGHSH and CDR2 as LQKENI. Between the trimmed V and J ends, which lost 5 bases and 1 base, there was a span of 9 bases. The CDR3 totals 13 residues. The CDR3 is CASSRYRSYEQYF. For the CDR3, the DNA is TGTGCCAGCTCAAGATATAGGTCCTACGAGCAGTACTTC.

The J gene is TRBJ2-7, the V gene TRBV7-3; 8 bases are a match to TRBD2. The CDR3 consists of 15 residues. CDR1 and CDR2 from the germline V gene are SGHTA and FQGTGA. The trim removed 5 bases at V and 4 bases at J, leaving 10 bases unmatched. The CDR3 here is CASSPERERGYEQYF. The CDR3 coding sequence is TGTGCCAGCAGCCCAGAGCGGGAGAGGGGGTACGAGCAGTACTTC.

V is TRBV6-1 and J is TRBJ1-1, with 11 bases that match TRBD1. The CDR3 covers 13 residues. Germline V CDR1 and CDR2: MNHNS, SASEGT. Written as DNA, the CDR3 is TGTGCGGCTGTGGACAGGGGGCACACTGAAGCTTTCTTT. The encoded protein is CAAVDRGHTEAFF.

The chain couples TRBV30 to TRBJ1-6; the D is unclear. V was clipped by 5 bases and J by 7 bases, with 12 bases between them. The CDR3 runs 13 residues. Germline assignment: CDR1 GTSNPN and CDR2 SVGIG (reference sequence). The CDR3 DNA reads as TGTGCCTGGGGAGCCACCCTCAATTCACCCCTCCACTTT. This translates into CAWGATLNSPLHF.

This clone was detected a few times. J is TRBJ2-1 and V is TRBV27; D not certain. The CDR3 runs to 13 residues. The ends were cut back, 4 bases at V and 15 bases at J, with 19 bases in the middle. Germline V gene sequence: CDR1 MNHEY, CDR2 SMNVEV (reference sequence). The chain's CDR3 is CASSSDKSNELFF. DNA of the CDR3: TGTGCCAGCAGTTCCGACAAGTCCAATGAACTGTTCTTC.

The chain employs TRBV25-1 and TRBJ2-1; 9 nucleotides line up with TRBD1. CDR1 is MGHDK and CDR2 is SYGVNS in the germline V gene. This CDR3 is built from 14 residues. V gave up 6 bases and J gave up 3 bases; unmatched junction bases: 3. The CDR3 nucleotides read TGTGCCAGCAGGGGACAGGGCCTCTACAATGAGCAGTTCTTC. Its protein product is CASRGQGLYNEQFF.

V usage is TRBV19 and J usage is TRBJ1-5; D gene unclear. CDR3 length: 13 residues. V lost 3 bases and J lost 5, with 8 bases in between. The V gene's germline CDR1 is LNHDA and CDR2 SQIVND (reference sequence). CDR3 sequence (DNA): TGTGCCAGTAGTATGTGGGGAGATCAGCCCCAGCATTTT. It codes for CASSMWGDQPQHF.

This clone showed up just a few times. This chain joins TRBV18 and TRBJ1-6; TRBD1 is a possible D gene (5 bases). CDR1 is KGHSH, CDR2 LQKENI, per germline. The length of the CDR3 is 13 residues. The germline V and J ends were trimmed by 11 bases and 12 bases, with 20 bases remaining between them. CDR3 amino acids: CASSAGPSIPLHF. CDR3 in DNA: TGTGCCTCCTCAGCAGGGCCATCCATACCCCTCCACTTT.

The chain is built from TRBV29-1 and TRBJ1-2; D might be TRBD1 (5 bases). The CDR3 totals 14 residues. V lost 3 bases and J 5 bases, leaving 16 bases between the germline ends. The germline CDR1 and CDR2 sequences are SQVTM and ANQGSEA. The CDR3 bases are TGCAGCGTTGAGAATTCAGGGACGGGGTATGGCTACACCTTC. Translated, it gives CSVENSGTGYGYTF. Based on the CDR3 plus reference TRBV29-1 and TRBJ1-2, the full variable domain is SAVISQKPSRDICQRGTSLTIQCQVDSQVTMMFWYRQQPGQSLTLIATANQGSEATYESGFVIDKFPISRPNLTFSTLTVSNMSPEDSSIYLCSVENSGTGYGYTFGSGTRLTVV.

The V gene is TRBV7-9, the J gene TRBJ1-4; 8 bases agree with TRBD1. This CDR3 has 14 amino acids. The J segment lost 5 bases and the V segment lost 5 bases, leaving 4 bases of the junction unmatched. Germline V gene sequence: CDR1 SEHNR, CDR2 FQNEAQ (reference sequence). CDR3 in amino acids: CASSTRTGNEKLFF. As DNA, the CDR3 is TGTGCCAGCAGCACCAGGACAGGGAATGAAAAACTGTTTTTT.

The table lists this clone with a count of one. This sequence joins TRBV6-1 and TRBJ1-2; tentative D call: TRBD1 (5 bases). Germline loops: CDR1 MNHNS, CDR2 SASEGT. This CDR3 contains 13 residues. Between the trimmed V and J ends, which lost 7 bases and 2 bases, there was a span of 11 bases. The CDR3, as DNA: TGTGCCAGCACCCTGGGGCAGAACTATGGCTACACCTTC. The encoded protein is CASTLGQNYGYTF.

For this clone: With a much larger clone just one base away, this may be a read error. The rearrangement uses TRBV4-3 and TRBJ2-5; 7 bases fit TRBD1. TRBJ2-7 explains the end of the DNA better; the J call may be wrong. This CDR3 region has 15 residues. Germline CDR1 LGHNA, CDR2 YSLEER. CDR3 sequence: CASSQDRDSPYEQYF. DNA of the CDR3: TGCGCCAGCAGCCAAGACCGGGACAGTCCCTACGAGCAGTACTTC.

V usage is TRBV7-2 and J usage is TRBJ1-6; D is perhaps TRBD1 (5 bases). Germline values: CDR1 SGHTA, CDR2 FQGNSA. V shed 10 bases and J shed 10 bases, with 14 bases lying between them. The CDR3 consists of 12 residues. For the CDR3, the DNA is TGTGCCATCAAAGGGGTAGGCTCACCCCTCCACTTT. This sequence encodes CAIKGVGSPLHF.

This clone has only a few counts. This chain connects TRBV6-9 to TRBJ2-7, with D perhaps given as TRBD1 or TRBD2 (5 bases each). The CDR3 is made up of 17 amino acids. Between the trimmed V and J ends, which lost 7 bases and 1 base, there was a span of 23 bases. Germline V CDR1 and CDR2: MNHGY, SVAAGI. In DNA, the CDR3 is TGTGCCAGCATCCCAGGGAGCGGTTGGAGGAGATCCTACGAGCAGTACTTC. It codes for CASIPGSGWRRSYEQYF.

In this sample, this clone turned up once. The rearrangement joins TRBV2 to TRBJ1-3; no clear D gene. This CDR3 is built from 16 residues. Germline loops: CDR1 SNHLY, CDR2 FYNNEI. Trimming cost V 3 bases and J 0 bases, with 12 bases left between them. In DNA, the CDR3 is TGTGCCAGCAGTGATTTGGCCAGCCACTCTGGAAACACCATATATTTT. Protein: CASSDLASHSGNTIYF.

As to this clone: Possible read error: a much larger clone is one base away. The rearrangement links TRBV10-3 to TRBJ1-6; D remains unclear. The germline gives CDR1 ENHRY, CDR2 SYGVKD. Trimming left V 3 bases short and J 7 bases short, with 4 bases between. The CDR3 is made up of 12 amino acids. For the CDR3, the DNA is TGTGCCATCAGTGACCTCAATTCACCCCTCCACTTT. Translation gives CAISDLNSPLHF.

The V gene is TRBV7-2, the J gene TRBJ1-5; perhaps TRBD1 as D (6 bases). The CDR3 is made up of 15 amino acids. Germline CDR1 is SGHTA and CDR2 is FQGNSA. Trimming removed 1 base from V and 5 bases from J, with 12 bases in between. This chain's CDR3 is CASSLEEGGDQPQHF. The CDR3 bases are TGTGCCAGCAGCTTAGAGGAAGGGGGAGATCAGCCCCAGCATTTT. The full variable domain, its missing parts supplied by reference TRBV7-2 and TRBJ1-5, is GAGVSQSPSNKVTEKGKDVELRCDPISGHTALYWYRQSLGQGLEFLIYFQGNSAPDKSGLPSDRFSAERTGGSVSTLTIQRTQQEDSAVYLCASSLEEGGDQPQHFGDGTRLSIL.